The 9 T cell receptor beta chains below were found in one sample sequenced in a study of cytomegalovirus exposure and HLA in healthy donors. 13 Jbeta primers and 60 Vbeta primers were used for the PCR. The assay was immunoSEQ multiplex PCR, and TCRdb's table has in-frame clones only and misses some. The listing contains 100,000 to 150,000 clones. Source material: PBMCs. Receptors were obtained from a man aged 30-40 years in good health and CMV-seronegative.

The CDR3 DNA reads as TGTGCCAGCAGCCACGGTATCGGGACAGGGTTCTCGCACACCATATATTTT. Amino acids: CASSHGIGTGFSHTIYF. V gene TRBV14 combines with J gene TRBJ1-3; 9 bases are shared with TRBD1. The CDR3 is made up of 17 amino acids. The V segment lost 3 bases and the J segment 8 bases; nucleotides outside the gene matches: 14. Germline-derived CDR1 and CDR2 are SGHDN and FVKESK.

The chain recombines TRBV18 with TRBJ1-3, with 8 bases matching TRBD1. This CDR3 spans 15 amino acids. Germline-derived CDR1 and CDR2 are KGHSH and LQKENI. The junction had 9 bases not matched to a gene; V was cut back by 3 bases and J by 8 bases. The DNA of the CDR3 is TGTGCCAGCTCACCCCGGACAGGGTTTGAGGACACCATATATTTT. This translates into CASSPRTGFEDTIYF.

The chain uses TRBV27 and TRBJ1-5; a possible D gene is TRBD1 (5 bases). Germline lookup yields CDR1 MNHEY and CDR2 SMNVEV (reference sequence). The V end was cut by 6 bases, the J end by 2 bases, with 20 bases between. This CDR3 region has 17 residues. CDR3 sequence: CASRSLWGEWGNQPQHF. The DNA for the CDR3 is TGTGCCAGCAGGTCCTTGTGGGGGGAATGGGGCAATCAGCCCCAGCATTTT.

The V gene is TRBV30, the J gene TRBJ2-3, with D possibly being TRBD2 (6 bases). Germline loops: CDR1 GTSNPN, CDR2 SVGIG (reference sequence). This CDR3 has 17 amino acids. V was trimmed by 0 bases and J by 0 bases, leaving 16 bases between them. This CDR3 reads CAWSVGHGAGSTDTQYF. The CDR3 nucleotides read TGTGCCTGGAGTGTAGGCCATGGGGCGGGAAGCACAGATACGCAGTATTTT.

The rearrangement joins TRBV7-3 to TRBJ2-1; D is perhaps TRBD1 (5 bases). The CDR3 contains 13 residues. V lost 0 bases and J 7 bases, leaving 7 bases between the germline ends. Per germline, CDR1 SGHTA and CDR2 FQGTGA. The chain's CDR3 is CASSLTKGNEQFF. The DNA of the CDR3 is TGTGCCAGCAGCTTAACAAAGGGGAATGAGCAGTTCTTC.

The CDR3: CASSALGSTDTQYF. The CDR3 DNA sequence: TGTGCCAGCAGCGCCCTAGGAAGCACAGATACGCAGTATTTT. The gene calls are TRBV7-3 and TRBJ2-3; D is uncertain. V lost 5 bases to trimming and J lost 0 bases, with 9 bases between them. The germline V gene encodes CDR1 SGHTA and CDR2 FQGTGA. This CDR3 is 14 amino acids long. The variable domain in full, completed from reference TRBV7-3 and TRBJ2-3, reads GAGVSQTPSNKVTEKGKYVELRCDPISGHTALYWYRQSLGQGPEFLIYFQGTGAADDSGLPNDRFFAVRPEGSVSTLKIQRTERGDSAVYLCASSALGSTDTQYFGPGTRLTVL.

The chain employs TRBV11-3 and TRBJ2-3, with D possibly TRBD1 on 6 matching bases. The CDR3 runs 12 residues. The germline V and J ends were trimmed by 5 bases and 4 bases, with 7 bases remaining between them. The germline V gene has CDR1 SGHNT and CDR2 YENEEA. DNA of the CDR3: TGTGCCAGCAGCCCAGGGGCAGATACGCAGTATTTT. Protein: CASSPGADTQYF.

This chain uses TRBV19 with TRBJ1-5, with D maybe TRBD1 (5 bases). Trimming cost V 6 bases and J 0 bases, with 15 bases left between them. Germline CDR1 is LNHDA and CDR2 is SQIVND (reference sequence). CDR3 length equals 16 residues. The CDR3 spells CASRLLRGYSNQPQHF. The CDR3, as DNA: TGTGCCAGTAGACTCCTTCGGGGGTATAGCAATCAGCCCCAGCATTTT. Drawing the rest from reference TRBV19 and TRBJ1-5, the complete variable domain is DGGITQSPKYLFRKEGQNVTLSCEQNLNHDAMYWYRQDPGQGLRLIYYSQIVNDFQKGDIAEGYSVSREKKESFPLTVTSAQKNPTAFYLCASRLLRGYSNQPQHFGDGTRLSIL.

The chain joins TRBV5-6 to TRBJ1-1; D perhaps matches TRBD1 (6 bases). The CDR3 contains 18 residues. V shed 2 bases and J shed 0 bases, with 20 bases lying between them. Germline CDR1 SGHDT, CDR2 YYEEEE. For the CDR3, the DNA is TGTGCCAGCAGCTTTACAGGGTTTTACTCCGCTATGAACACTGAAGCTTTCTTT. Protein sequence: CASSFTGFYSAMNTEAFF.